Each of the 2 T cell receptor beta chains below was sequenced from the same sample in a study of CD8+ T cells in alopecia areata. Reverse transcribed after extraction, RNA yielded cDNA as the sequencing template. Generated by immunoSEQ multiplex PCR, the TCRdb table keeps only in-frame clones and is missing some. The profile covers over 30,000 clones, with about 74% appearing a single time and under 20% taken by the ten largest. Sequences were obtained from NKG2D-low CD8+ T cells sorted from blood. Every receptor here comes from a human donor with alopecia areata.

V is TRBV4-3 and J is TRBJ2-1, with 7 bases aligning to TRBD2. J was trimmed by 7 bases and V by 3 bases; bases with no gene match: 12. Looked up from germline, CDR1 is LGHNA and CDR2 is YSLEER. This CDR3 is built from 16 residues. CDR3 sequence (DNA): TGCGCCAGCAGCCAGGGGGGGGGTCGTATCGGTAATGAGCAGTTCTTC. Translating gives CASSQGGGRIGNEQFF.

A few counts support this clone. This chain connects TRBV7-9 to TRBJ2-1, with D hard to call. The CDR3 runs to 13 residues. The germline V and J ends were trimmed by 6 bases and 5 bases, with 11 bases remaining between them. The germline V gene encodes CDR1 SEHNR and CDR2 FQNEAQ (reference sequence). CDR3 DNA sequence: TGTGCCAGCAGTTCGCTTCTAAACAATGAGCAGTTCTTC. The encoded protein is CASSSLLNNEQFF.